This entry lists 23 T cell receptor beta chains sequenced from one sample in a study of CD8 T cells in ankylosing spondylitis. TCRdb redid the calling of the 5' RACE reads with MiXCR, one entry per CDR3 protein. The sample yields 25,000 to 35,000 distinct CDR3 sequences, 14% seen once. What was sequenced was blood. The receptors were sampled from a male donor with ankylosing spondylitis or in good health (not recorded which).

This clonotype was observed a few times. This sequence joins TRBV14 and TRBJ2-1; D not certain. V lost 5 bases and J 2 bases, leaving 19 bases between the germline ends. The CDR3 consists of 17 residues. Germline lookup yields CDR1 SGHDN and CDR2 FVKESK. CDR3 amino acids: CASSLSLGSTPYNEQFF. The CDR3 DNA reads TGTGCCAGCAGCTTGAGCTTGGGATCCACTCCCTACAATGAGCAGTTCTTC.

This clonotype was counted many times. The CDR3 bases are TGTGCCAGCAGCTTAACTAGCGGGAGCACCGGGGAGCTGTTTTTT. This codes for CASSLTSGSTGELFF. The chain is built from TRBV7-3 and TRBJ2-2, with 9 positions matching TRBD2. Germline-derived CDR1 and CDR2 are SGHTA and FQGTGA. The CDR3 is 15 amino acids. Germline trimming cut 0 bases from V and 4 bases from J; bases unmatched to any gene: 0.

The chain links TRBV27 to TRBJ1-4; the D gene is possibly TRBD1 (5 bases). The CDR3 is 15 amino acids. Germline V CDR1 and CDR2: MNHEY, SMNVEV (reference sequence). Trimming left V 9 bases short and J 11 bases short, with 25 bases between. This chain's CDR3 is CASRSGAGGPGKLFF. CDR3 bases: TGTGCCAGTAGGTCCGGGGCAGGCGGTCCGGGGAAACTGTTTTTT.

This clonotype turned up a few times. The rearrangement uses TRBV10-3 and TRBJ2-2; 9 bases map to TRBD1. With 3 bases clipped from V and 8 bases from J, the junction kept 7 bases outside the gene matches. This CDR3 has 15 amino acids. Germline V gives CDR1 ENHRY, CDR2 SYGVKD. The chain's CDR3 is CAISEGEQGAGELFF. CDR3 bases: TGTGCCATCAGTGAAGGAGAACAGGGGGCAGGGGAGCTGTTTTTT.

In its sample, this clonotype was seen a few times. This sequence joins TRBV6-2 or TRBV6-3 and TRBJ2-1, with 9 bases identical to TRBD2. V shed 1 base, J shed 5 bases, and the junction held 3 bases outside the gene matches. Looked up from germline, CDR1 is MNHEY and CDR2 is SVGEGT. The CDR3 has 15 amino acids. The CDR3 is CASSYLAGGDNEQFF. The DNA of the CDR3 is TGTGCCAGCAGTTACTTGGCGGGAGGGGACAATGAGCAGTTCTTC.

This clonotype was seen more than once but under ten times. The chain uses TRBV20-1 and TRBJ2-2; 12 nucleotides agree with TRBD2. Germline V gene sequence: CDR1 DFQATT, CDR2 SNEGSKA (reference sequence). CDR3 length: 15 residues. V shed 3 bases, J shed 4 bases, and the junction held 3 bases outside the gene matches. DNA of the CDR3: TGCAGTGCTAGCGAGACTAGCGGGAGCACCGGGGAGCTGTTTTTT. Amino acid sequence: CSASETSGSTGELFF.

This clonotype has only a few counts. V is TRBV6-5 and J is TRBJ2-2; possible D gene TRBD1, 6 bases. With 6 bases removed from V and 4 bases from J, the gap between germline ends came to 12 bases. CDR3 length: 14 amino acids. Germline CDR1 and CDR2: MNHEY and SVGAGI. The CDR3 sequence: CASRSQGSTGELFF. The CDR3 DNA reads as TGTGCCAGCAGATCACAGGGCAGCACCGGGGAGCTGTTTTTT.

This chain uses TRBV5-1 with TRBJ2-1, with D perhaps TRBD1 (6 bases). CDR1 and CDR2 from the germline V gene are SGHRS and YFSETQ. The length of the CDR3 is 16 residues. The germline V and J ends were trimmed by 2 bases and 7 bases, with 19 bases remaining between them. This CDR3 is CASSLPLQGSANEQFF. In nucleotides, the CDR3 is TGCGCCAGCAGCTTACCGTTACAGGGATCTGCAAATGAGCAGTTCTTC.

This chain connects TRBV5-1 to TRBJ2-1; TRBD2 aligns across 12 bases. The CDR3 has 15 residues. Germline assignment: CDR1 SGHRS and CDR2 YFSETQ. J gave up 6 bases and V 3 bases, and 4 bases lay outside the gene matches. The CDR3 bases are TGCGCCAGCAGCTCAGGGACTAGCGGGTTCAATGAGCAGTTCTTC. It specifies CASSSGTSGFNEQFF.

This chain joins TRBV6-5 and TRBJ2-7; TRBD1 aligns across 7 bases. The germline V gene has CDR1 MNHEY and CDR2 SVGAGI. The V segment lost 2 bases and the J segment 7 bases; nucleotides outside the gene matches: 5. This CDR3 has 13 residues. Here the CDR3 reads CASSYGAGGEQYF. The CDR3, as DNA: TGTGCCAGCAGTTACGGGGCAGGGGGTGAGCAGTACTTC.

This clonotype was recorded a few times. The gene calls are TRBV20-1 and TRBJ2-1; D not certain. There are 11 residues in the CDR3. Trimming removed 1 base from V and 7 bases from J, with 5 bases in between. Germline V gene lookup returns CDR1 DFQATT and CDR2 SNEGSKA (reference sequence). CDR3 amino acids: CSARVGNEQFF. In nucleotides, the CDR3 is TGCAGTGCTAGAGTGGGGAATGAGCAGTTCTTC.

Ten or more counts support this clonotype. In DNA form, the CDR3 reads TGCGCCAGCAGCCTAAGCGGAGTGGGAGAGACCCAGTACTTC. The encoded protein is CASSLSGVGETQYF. This chain connects TRBV4-1 to TRBJ2-5; the D gene is possibly TRBD2 (5 bases). Germline assignment: CDR1 MGHRA and CDR2 YSYEKL. The CDR3 has 14 residues. V lost 4 bases and J 4 bases, leaving 13 bases between the germline ends.

This chain connects TRBV12-3 or TRBV12-4 to TRBJ2-3; D call uncertain. The CDR3 has 11 amino acids. Trimming stripped 8 bases from V and 5 bases from J, with 8 bases between. CDR3 in DNA: TGTGCCAGCTCTTCAGGAGATACGCAGTATTTT. Amino acids: CASSSGDTQYF.

This clonotype has just a few counts. V and J are TRBV29-1 and TRBJ1-4; D is perhaps TRBD1 (5 bases). This CDR3 is built from 12 residues. In germline, CDR1 is SQVTM, CDR2 ANQGSEA. Between the trimmed V and J ends, which lost 4 bases and 8 bases, there was a span of 11 bases. The CDR3, as DNA: TGCAGCGTTGGGACATCCGGGGAAAAACTGTTTTTT. The encoded protein is CSVGTSGEKLFF.

There are a few counts of this clonotype. The rearrangement uses TRBV12-3 or TRBV12-4 and TRBJ2-5; D is unresolved. The CDR3 extends over 13 amino acids. Trimming shortened V by 2 bases and J by 2 bases, and 6 bases separated the two germline ends. CDR3 bases: TGTGCCAGCAGTTTAACAGATCAAGAGACCCAGTACTTC. Its protein is CASSLTDQETQYF.

This clonotype has a handful of counts. J is TRBJ2-1 and V is TRBV5-1; D remains unclear. Germline CDR1 SGHRS, CDR2 YFSETQ. Trimming removed 5 bases from V and 5 bases from J, with 11 bases in between. CDR3 length: 13 residues. The CDR3, as DNA: TGCGCCAGCAGGGGATGGCGCAACAATGAGCAGTTCTTC. Its translation is CASRGWRNNEQFF.

The rearrangement joins TRBV5-1 to TRBJ2-4; D is undetermined. Trimming removed 0 bases from V and 3 bases from J, with 7 bases in between. Germline V CDR1 and CDR2: SGHRS, YFSETQ. This CDR3 comprises 14 residues. CDR3 region: CASSLGPNKNIQYF. The CDR3 region has the DNA TGCGCCAGCAGCTTGGGGCCGAACAAAAACATTCAGTACTTC. The full variable domain, its missing parts supplied by reference TRBV5-1 and TRBJ2-4, is KAGVTQTPRYLIKTRGQQVTLSCSPISGHRSVSWYQQTPGQGLQFLFEYFSETQRNKGNFPGRFSGRQFSNSRSEMNVSTLELGDSALYLCASSLGPNKNIQYFGAGTRLSVL.

V and J are TRBV11-2 and TRBJ2-1; D might be TRBD1 or TRBD2, each matching 5 bases. The CDR3 has 13 amino acids. V gave up 1 base and J gave up 7 bases, with 8 bases separating them. The germline V gene has CDR1 SGHAT and CDR2 FQNNGV. The CDR3 bases are TGTGCCAGCAGCTTAGGGGGGTGGAATGAGCAGTTCTTC. Encoded protein: CASSLGGWNEQFF.

The chain recombines TRBV12-3 or TRBV12-4 with TRBJ2-1, with 9 bases lining up with TRBD1. V gave up 6 bases and J gave up 1 base; unmatched junction bases: 7. The CDR3 is 16 amino acids. CDR3 nucleotide sequence: TGTGCCAGCAGGGGAAACAGGGGGCCGTCCTACAATGAGCAGTTCTTC. Protein sequence: CASRGNRGPSYNEQFF.

The CDR3 bases are TGTGCCAGCAGCCAGAGGGGGCCGGGGACTGAAGCTTTCTTT. Encoded protein: CASSQRGPGTEAFF. This chain uses TRBV6-5 with TRBJ1-1, with TRBD1 matching 7 bases. V was clipped by 6 bases and J by 5 bases; unmatched bases: 9. CDR3 size: 14 residues. From germline, CDR1 is MNHEY and CDR2 SVGAGI.

This chain uses TRBV12-3 or TRBV12-4 with TRBJ2-2; 7 nucleotides line up with TRBD1. V shed 5 bases, J shed 1 base, and the junction held 7 bases outside the gene matches. The CDR3 is 16 amino acids. The CDR3 spells CASSTHRGQNTGELFF. DNA for the CDR3: TGTGCCAGCAGTACCCACAGGGGACAGAACACCGGGGAGCTGTTTTTT.

This chain links TRBV6-1 with TRBJ2-3, with D possibly matching TRBD1 (5 bases). The CDR3 extends over 15 amino acids. Germline CDR1 MNHNS, CDR2 SASEGT. The V end was cut by 6 bases, the J end by 0 bases, with 13 bases between. The CDR3: CASRPRGSSTDTQYF. DNA of the CDR3: TGTGCCAGCAGGCCTAGGGGATCTAGCACAGATACGCAGTATTTT.

The chain couples TRBV28 to TRBJ1-4; D is ambiguous. The CDR3 has 15 amino acids. CDR1 is MDHEN and CDR2 is SYDVKM in the germline V gene. The ends were cut back, 3 bases at V and 0 bases at J, with 8 bases in the middle. The CDR3 here is CASSFGGATNEKLFF. DNA of the CDR3: TGTGCCAGCAGTTTTGGAGGTGCAACTAATGAAAAACTGTTTTTT.